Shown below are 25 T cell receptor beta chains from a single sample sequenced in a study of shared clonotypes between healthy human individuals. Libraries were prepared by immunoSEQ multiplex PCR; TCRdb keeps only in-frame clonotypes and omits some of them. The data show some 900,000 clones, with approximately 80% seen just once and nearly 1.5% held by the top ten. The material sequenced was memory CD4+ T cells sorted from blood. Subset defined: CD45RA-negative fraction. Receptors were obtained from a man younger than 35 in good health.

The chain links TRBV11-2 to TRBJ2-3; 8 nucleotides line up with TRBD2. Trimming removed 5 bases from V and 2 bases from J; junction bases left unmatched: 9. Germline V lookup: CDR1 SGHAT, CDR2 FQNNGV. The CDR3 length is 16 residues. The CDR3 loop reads CASSLRGGQLTDTQYF. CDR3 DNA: TGTGCCAGCAGCCTTCGGGGGGGGCAGCTCACAGATACGCAGTATTTT. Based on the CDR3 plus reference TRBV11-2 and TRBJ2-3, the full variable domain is EAGVAQSPRYKIIEKRQSVAFWCNPISGHATLYWYQQILGQGPKLLIQFQNNGVVDDSQLPKDRFSAERLKGVDSTLKIQPAKLEDSAVYLCASSLRGGQLTDTQYFGPGTRLTVL.

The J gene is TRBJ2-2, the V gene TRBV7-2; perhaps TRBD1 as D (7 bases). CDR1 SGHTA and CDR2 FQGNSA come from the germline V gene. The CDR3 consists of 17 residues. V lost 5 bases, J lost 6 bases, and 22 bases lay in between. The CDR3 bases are TGTGCCAGCAGCCCTCGACAGGGAGGTGGAAAAGCCGGGGAGCTGTTTTTT. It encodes CASSPRQGGGKAGELFF.

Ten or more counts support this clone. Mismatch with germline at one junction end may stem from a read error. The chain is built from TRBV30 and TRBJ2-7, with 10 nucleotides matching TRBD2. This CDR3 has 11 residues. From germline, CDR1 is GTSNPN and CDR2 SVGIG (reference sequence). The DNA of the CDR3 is TGTGCCTCCCGCGGCAGCGGGAGGGTCAAGTTC. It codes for CASRGSGRVKF.

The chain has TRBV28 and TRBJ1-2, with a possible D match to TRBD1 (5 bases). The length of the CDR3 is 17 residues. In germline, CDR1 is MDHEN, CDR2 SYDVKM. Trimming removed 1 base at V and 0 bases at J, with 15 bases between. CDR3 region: CASSLLGGTQTNYGYTF. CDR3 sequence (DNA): TGTGCCAGCAGTTTATTGGGGGGGACCCAAACTAACTATGGCTACACCTTC.

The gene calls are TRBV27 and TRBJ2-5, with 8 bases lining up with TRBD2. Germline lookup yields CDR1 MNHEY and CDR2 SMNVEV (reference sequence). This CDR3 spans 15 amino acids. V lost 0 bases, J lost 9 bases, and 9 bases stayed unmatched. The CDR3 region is CASSLSSGTFAAQYF. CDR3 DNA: TGTGCCAGCAGTTTATCTAGCGGGACTTTCGCGGCCCAGTACTTC.

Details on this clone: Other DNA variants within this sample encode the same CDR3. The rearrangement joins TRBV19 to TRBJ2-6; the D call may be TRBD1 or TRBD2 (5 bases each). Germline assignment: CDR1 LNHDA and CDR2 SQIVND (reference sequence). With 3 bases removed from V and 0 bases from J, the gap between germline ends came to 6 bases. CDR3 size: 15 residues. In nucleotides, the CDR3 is TGTGCCAGTAGTATTGGGGGCTCTGGGGCCAACGTCCTGACTTTC. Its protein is CASSIGGSGANVLTF.

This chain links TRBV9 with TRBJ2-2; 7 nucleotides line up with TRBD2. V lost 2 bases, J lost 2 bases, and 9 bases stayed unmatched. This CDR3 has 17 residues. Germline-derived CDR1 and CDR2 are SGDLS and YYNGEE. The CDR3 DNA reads TGTGCCAGCAGCGTCTCAAGCGGGGAATTAAACACCGGGGAGCTGTTTTTT. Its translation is CASSVSSGELNTGELFF.

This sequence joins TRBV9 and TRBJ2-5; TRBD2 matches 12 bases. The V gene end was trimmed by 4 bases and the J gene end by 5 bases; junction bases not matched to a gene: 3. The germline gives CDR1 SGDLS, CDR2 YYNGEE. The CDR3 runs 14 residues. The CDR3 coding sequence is TGTGCCAGCAGCTCGACTAGCGGGGGTGAGACCCAGTACTTC. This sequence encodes CASSSTSGGETQYF.

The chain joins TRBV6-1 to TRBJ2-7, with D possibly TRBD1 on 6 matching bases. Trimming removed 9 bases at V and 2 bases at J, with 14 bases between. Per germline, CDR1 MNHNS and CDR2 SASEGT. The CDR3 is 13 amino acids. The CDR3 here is CASKTGLPYEQYF. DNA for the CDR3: TGTGCCAGTAAGACAGGTTTGCCCTACGAGCAGTACTTC.

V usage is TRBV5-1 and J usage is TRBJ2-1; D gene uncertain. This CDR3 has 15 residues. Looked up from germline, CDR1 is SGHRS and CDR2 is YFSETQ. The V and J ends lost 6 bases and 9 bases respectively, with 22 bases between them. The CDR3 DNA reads TGCGCCAGCACAAAAGAACGGAGTACGTTAGGTGAGCAGTTCTTC. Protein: CASTKERSTLGEQFF.

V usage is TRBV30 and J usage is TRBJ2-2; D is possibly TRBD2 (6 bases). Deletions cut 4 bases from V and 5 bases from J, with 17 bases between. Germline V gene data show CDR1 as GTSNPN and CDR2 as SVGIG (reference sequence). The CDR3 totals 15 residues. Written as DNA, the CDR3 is TGTGCCTGGAAGGCCCTCGGGAGCCCTACCGGGGAGCTGTTTTTT. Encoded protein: CAWKALGSPTGELFF.

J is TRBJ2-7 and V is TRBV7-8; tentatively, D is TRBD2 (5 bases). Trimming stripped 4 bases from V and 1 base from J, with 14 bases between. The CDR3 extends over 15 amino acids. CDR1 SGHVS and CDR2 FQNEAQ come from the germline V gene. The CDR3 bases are TGTGCCAGCAGCTCCGGTAGGAGGTTTTCCTACGAGCAGTACTTC. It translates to CASSSGRRFSYEQYF.

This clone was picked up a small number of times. CDR3 bases: TGCGCCAGCAGTGAGAGCGGGGGGACCGAAGAGACCCAGTACTTC. It is translated as CASSESGGTEETQYF. The chain combines TRBV10-1 with TRBJ2-5; 9 bases match TRBD2. The CDR3 is 15 residues long. After removal of 2 bases from V and 3 bases from J, the junction contained 4 bases not matched to a gene. The V gene's germline CDR1 is WNHNN and CDR2 SYGVQD (reference sequence).

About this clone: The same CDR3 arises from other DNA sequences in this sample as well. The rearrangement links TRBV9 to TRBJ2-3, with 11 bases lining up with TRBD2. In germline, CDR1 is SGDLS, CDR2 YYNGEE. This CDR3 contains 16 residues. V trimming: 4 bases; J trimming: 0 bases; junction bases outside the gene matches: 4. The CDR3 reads CASSLRTSGSTDTQYF. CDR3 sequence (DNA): TGTGCCAGCAGCCTGCGGACTAGCGGGAGCACAGATACGCAGTATTTT.

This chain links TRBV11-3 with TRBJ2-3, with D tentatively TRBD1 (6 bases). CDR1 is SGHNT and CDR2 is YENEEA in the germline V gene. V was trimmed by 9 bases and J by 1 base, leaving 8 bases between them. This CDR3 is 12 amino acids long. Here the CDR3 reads CASEGGTDTQYF. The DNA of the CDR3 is TGTGCCAGTGAGGGGGGCACAGATACGCAGTATTTT.

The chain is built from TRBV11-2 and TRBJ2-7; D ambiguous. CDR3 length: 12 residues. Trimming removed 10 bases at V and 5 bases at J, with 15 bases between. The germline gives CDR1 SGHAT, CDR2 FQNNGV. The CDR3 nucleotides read TGTGCCACCCCACCGGCCGGCGACGAGCAGTACTTC. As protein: CATPPAGDEQYF.

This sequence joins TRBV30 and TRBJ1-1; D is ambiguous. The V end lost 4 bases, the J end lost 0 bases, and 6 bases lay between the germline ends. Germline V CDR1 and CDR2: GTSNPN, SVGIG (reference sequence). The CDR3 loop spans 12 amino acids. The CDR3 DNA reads TGTGCCTGGACTGATATGAACACTGAAGCTTTCTTT. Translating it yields CAWTDMNTEAFF.

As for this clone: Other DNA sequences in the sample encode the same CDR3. The CDR3 loop reads CASSVGGSGYTF. In nucleotides, the CDR3 is TGTGCCAGCAGCGTAGGGGGGAGTGGCTACACCTTC. The chain links TRBV9 to TRBJ1-2, with D perhaps TRBD1 (5 bases). This CDR3 has 12 residues. Germline V gene lookup returns CDR1 SGDLS and CDR2 YYNGEE. Trimming stripped 0 bases from V and 7 bases from J, with 7 bases between.

The CDR3 reads CATSRGGGQGMEFSPLHF. The CDR3 bases are TGTGCCACCAGCAGAGGGGGGGGACAGGGTATGGAGTTTTCACCCCTCCACTTT. The V gene is TRBV15, the J gene TRBJ1-6; 9 bases agree with TRBD1. Germline V gene sequence: CDR1 LNHNV, CDR2 YYDKDF (reference sequence). V lost 1 base and J lost 9; bases outside the gene matches: 13. The CDR3 has 18 residues. Supplemented by reference TRBV15 and TRBJ1-6, the full variable domain reads DAMVIQNPRYQVTQFGKPVTLSCSQTLNHNVMYWYQQKSSQAPKLLFHYYDKDFNNEADTPDNFQSRRPNTSFCFLDIRSPGLGDTAMYLCATSRGGGQGMEFSPLHFGNGTRLTVT.

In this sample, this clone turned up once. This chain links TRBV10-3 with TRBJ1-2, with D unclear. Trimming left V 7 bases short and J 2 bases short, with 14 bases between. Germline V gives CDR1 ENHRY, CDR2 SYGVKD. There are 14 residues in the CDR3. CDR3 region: CAITQFGGNYGYTF. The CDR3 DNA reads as TGTGCCATCACCCAATTTGGTGGGAACTATGGCTACACCTTC.

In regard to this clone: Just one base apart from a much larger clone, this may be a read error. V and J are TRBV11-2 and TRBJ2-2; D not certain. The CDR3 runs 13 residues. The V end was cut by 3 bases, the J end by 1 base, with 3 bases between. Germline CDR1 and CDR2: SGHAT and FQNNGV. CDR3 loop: CASSLENTGELFF. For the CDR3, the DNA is TGTGCCAGCAGCTTGGAGAACACCGGGGAGCTGTTTTTT.

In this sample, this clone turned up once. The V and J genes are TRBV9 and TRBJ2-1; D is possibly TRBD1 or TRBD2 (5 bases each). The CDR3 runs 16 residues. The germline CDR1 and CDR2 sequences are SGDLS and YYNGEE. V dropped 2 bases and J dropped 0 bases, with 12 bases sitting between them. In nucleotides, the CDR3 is TGTGCCAGCAGCGTTCTGGGGGAGAGCTCCTACAATGAGCAGTTCTTC. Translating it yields CASSVLGESSYNEQFF. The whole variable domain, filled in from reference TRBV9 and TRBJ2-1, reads DSGVTQTPKHLITATGQRVTLRCSPRSGDLSVYWYQQSLDQGLQFLIQYYNGEERAKGNILERFSAQQFPDLHSELNLSSLELGDSALYFCASSVLGESSYNEQFFGPGTRLTVL.

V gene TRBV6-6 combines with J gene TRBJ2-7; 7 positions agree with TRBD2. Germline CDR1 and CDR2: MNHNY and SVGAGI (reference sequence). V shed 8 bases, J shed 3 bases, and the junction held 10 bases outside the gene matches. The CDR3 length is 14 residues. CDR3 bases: TGTGCCAGCGGGGGGGATAAGGGTAGCTACGAGCAGTACTTC. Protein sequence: CASGGDKGSYEQYF.

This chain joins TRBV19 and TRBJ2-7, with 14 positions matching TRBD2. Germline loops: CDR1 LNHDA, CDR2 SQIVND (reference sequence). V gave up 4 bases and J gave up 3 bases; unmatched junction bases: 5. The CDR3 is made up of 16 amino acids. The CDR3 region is CASSRLAGGKNYEQYF. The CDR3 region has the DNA TGTGCCAGTAGTAGACTAGCGGGAGGGAAAAACTACGAGCAGTACTTC.

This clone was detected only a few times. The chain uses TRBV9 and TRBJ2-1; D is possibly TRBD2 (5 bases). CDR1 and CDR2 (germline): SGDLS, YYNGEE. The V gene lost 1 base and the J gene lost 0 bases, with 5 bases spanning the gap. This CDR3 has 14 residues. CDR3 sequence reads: CASSVTSSYNEQFF. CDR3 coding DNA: TGTGCCAGCAGCGTAACTAGCTCCTACAATGAGCAGTTCTTC.